Below, 26 T cell receptor beta chains from the same sample are listed, as sequenced in a study of CD8+CD57+ T cells in acquired aplastic anemia. TCR beta VDJ and CDR3 profiles were obtained from a genomic DNA template. Each CDR3 protein is one row after TCRdb ran MiXCR on the reads. This table holds around 400,000 distinct CDR3 sequences, about two thirds found once. The sequenced material came from sorted CD4+, CD8+, or CD8+CD57+ T cells (not recorded which) from PBMCs. These receptor sequences come from a human donor in good health, serving as a control.

This sequence joins TRBV5-8 and TRBJ1-5; tentative D call: TRBD1 (5 bases). The CDR3 extends over 14 amino acids. The V end lost 4 bases, the J end lost 5 bases, and 13 bases lay between the germline ends. Germline CDR1 is SGHTS and CDR2 is YDEGEE. The CDR3 DNA sequence: TGTGCCAGCAGCCCCGACAGAGGGGATCAGCCCCAGCATTTT. It yields the protein CASSPDRGDQPQHF.

About this clonotype: Given the absence of the conserved phenylalanine or tryptophan at the CDR3 end, a read error is likely. The DNA is omitted, as the CDR3 cannot be located on it reliably, and the CDR3 follows TCRdb's listing. The chain carries TRBV2 and TRBJ2-7; TRBD2 is the table's D call and was not checked against the DNA. Germline V gene sequence: CDR1 SNHLY, CDR2 FYNNEI. The CDR3 contains 16 residues when both ends are counted. CDR3 residues: CASRREEGTKGYTFGS.

This clonotype was counted once. This rearrangement joins TRBV2 to TRBJ2-2; tentative D call: TRBD2 (6 bases). The germline gives CDR1 SNHLY, CDR2 FYNNEI. This CDR3 has 14 residues. The V and J ends lost 6 bases and 2 bases respectively, with 10 bases between them. The CDR3 sequence: CASSRLGNTGELFF. CDR3 bases: TGTGCCAGCAGCCGACTAGGCAACACCGGGGAGCTGTTTTTT.

This clonotype was seen repeatedly, ten times or more. V is TRBV9 and J is TRBJ1-1; D might be TRBD1 (5 bases). Trimming cost V 1 base and J 5 bases, with 9 bases left between them. Germline values: CDR1 SGDLS, CDR2 YYNGEE. This CDR3 is built from 13 residues. CDR3 sequence (DNA): TGTGCCAGCAGCGTACAGGGCGGAACTGAAGCTTTCTTT. The encoded protein is CASSVQGGTEAFF.

This clonotype was recorded many times. The chain is built from TRBV12-3 or TRBV12-4 and TRBJ1-5; D unclear. The CDR3 sequence is 12 residues long. Trimming cost V 5 bases and J 9 bases, with 11 bases left between them. The chain's CDR3 is CASSASLGPQHF. The CDR3 region has the DNA TGTGCCAGCAGTGCCTCTCTGGGGCCCCAGCATTTT.

This chain uses TRBV7-8 with TRBJ2-7; possibly TRBD1 for D (6 bases). V was pared by 5 bases and J by 2 bases, with 13 bases between. The CDR3 covers 14 residues. Germline CDR1 is SGHVS and CDR2 is FQNEAQ. The DNA of the CDR3 is TGTGCCAGCAGCAGGGACAATAGGCCCTACGAGCAGTACTTC. It specifies CASSRDNRPYEQYF.

A remark on this clonotype: No DNA is shown, since the ends of the CDR3 on it are uncertain; the CDR3 is the one TCRdb lists. The rearrangement uses TRBV7-2 and TRBJ2-2; the table names TRBD2, a call not compared with the DNA. The CDR3 spans 15 amino acids, including both terminal residues. Looked up from germline, CDR1 is SGHTA and CDR2 is FQGNSA. The chain's CDR3 is CASSQHGVAGGSFFF.

This clonotype was recorded only once. The CDR3 region is CASSQDAERDAGHF. CDR3 in DNA: TGTGCCAGCAGCCAAGATGCAGAAAGGGATGCCGGGCATTTT. This sequence joins TRBV9 and TRBJ1-5; no firm D call. The V end was cut by 4 bases, the J end by 15 bases, with 23 bases between. This CDR3 spans 14 amino acids. Per the germline V gene, CDR1 is SGDLS and CDR2 is YYNGEE.

The chain recombines TRBV20-1 with TRBJ1-2; tentative D call: TRBD1 (6 bases). CDR1 is DFQATT, CDR2 SNEGSKA, per germline (reference sequence). This CDR3 is built from 15 residues. V was shortened by 7 bases and J by 4 bases, with 22 bases between the two germline ends. CDR3 in amino acids: CSVGAGQSGLYGYTF. CDR3 coding DNA: TGCAGTGTGGGGGCAGGACAATCCGGCCTCTATGGCTACACCTTC.

The chain joins TRBV11-2 to TRBJ2-7, with TRBD1 matching 7 bases. This CDR3 spans 15 amino acids. The germline V gene has CDR1 SGHAT and CDR2 FQNNGV. V shed 3 bases, J shed 2 bases, and the junction held 7 bases outside the gene matches. The CDR3 sequence is CASSLRTGRAYEQYF. The CDR3 region has the DNA TGTGCCAGCAGCTTGCGGACAGGACGGGCCTACGAGCAGTACTTC.

DNA for the CDR3: TGTGCCAGCAGCCACCTTGACAGGGGGCGAACCGGGGAGCTGTTTTTT. Translation gives CASSHLDRGRTGELFF. The chain carries TRBV3-1 and TRBJ2-2; 10 bases are a match to TRBD1. Trimming removed 3 bases from V and 5 bases from J; junction bases left unmatched: 6. This CDR3 has 16 amino acids. Per germline, CDR1 LGHDT and CDR2 YNNKEL (reference sequence).

As to this clonotype: A much larger clone lies a single base off, so this may be a read error. This chain connects TRBV7-8 to TRBJ1-2; 11 bases are a match to TRBD1. Germline V gene sequence: CDR1 SGHVS, CDR2 FQNEAQ. The CDR3 extends over 13 amino acids. The CDR3 bases are TGTGCCAGCAGCCCCCGGGACAGGGGGAGTTTAAGCTTC. It specifies CASSPRDRGSLSF.

A single count supports this clonotype. The chain has TRBV19 and TRBJ1-2, with 7 nucleotides matching TRBD1. The junction had 2 bases not matched to a gene; V was cut back by 4 bases and J by 0 bases. The CDR3 is made up of 14 amino acids. Germline loops: CDR1 LNHDA, CDR2 SQIVND (reference sequence). This CDR3 reads CASSTRGANYGYTF. Written as DNA, the CDR3 is TGTGCCAGTAGTACCAGGGGGGCTAACTATGGCTACACCTTC.

The chain joins TRBV2 to TRBJ2-3; no definite D call. The CDR3 is 15 amino acids. Trimming removed 7 bases at V and 10 bases at J, with 24 bases between. CDR1 is SNHLY and CDR2 is FYNNEI in the germline V gene. The CDR3 DNA reads as TGTGCCAGCAACTTACCGGTACAGAATTACTACGCGCAGTATTTT. It yields the protein CASNLPVQNYYAQYF.

The genes are TRBV12-3 or TRBV12-4 and TRBJ2-5; weak D call: TRBD2 (6 bases). CDR3 length: 16 residues. Trimming pared 6 bases from V and 2 bases from J, leaving 19 bases between. The CDR3 sequence is CASRGGAAILQETQYF. The DNA of the CDR3 is TGTGCCAGCAGGGGCGGGGCCGCTATTCTTCAAGAGACCCAGTACTTC.

This chain uses TRBV7-3 with TRBJ1-6; D perhaps matches TRBD1 (5 bases). Trimming pared 5 bases from V and 13 bases from J, leaving 18 bases between. Germline V gene data show CDR1 as SGHTA and CDR2 as FQGTGA. The CDR3 has 14 residues. CDR3 in amino acids: CASSLNYGGPPLHF. CDR3 DNA: TGTGCCAGCAGCCTAAACTATGGGGGTCCGCCCCTCCACTTT.

The chain uses TRBV5-4 and TRBJ1-2; no definite D call. Per germline, CDR1 SGHNT and CDR2 YYREEE (reference sequence). CDR3 length: 15 amino acids. Trimming pared 4 bases from V and 0 bases from J, leaving 13 bases between. CDR3 residues: CASSENSPSNYGYTF. Written as DNA, the CDR3 is TGTGCCAGCAGCGAAAATTCCCCGTCTAACTATGGCTACACCTTC.

The chain is built from TRBV7-2 and TRBJ2-1; 13 bases match TRBD2. V gave up 0 bases and J gave up 9 bases; unmatched junction bases: 8. The germline CDR1 and CDR2 sequences are SGHTA and FQGNSA. The CDR3 has 17 amino acids. In DNA form, the CDR3 reads TGTGCCAGCAGCTTAGCGCGGGGGACTAGCGGGATTAGTGAGCAGTTCTTC. Amino acid sequence: CASSLARGTSGISEQFF.

This clonotype was recorded only once. The chain couples TRBV19 to TRBJ1-2; D is perhaps TRBD1 (6 bases). CDR1 and CDR2 (germline): LNHDA, SQIVND (reference sequence). The CDR3 length is 14 residues. V was clipped by 5 bases and J by 3 bases, with 13 bases between them. The CDR3 here is CASSPERGDYGYTF. The CDR3 bases are TGTGCCAGTAGTCCCGAGAGGGGGGACTATGGCTACACCTTC. Looking up the rest from reference TRBV19 and TRBJ1-2 gives the full variable domain: DGGITQSPKYLFRKEGQNVTLSCEQNLNHDAMYWYRQDPGQGLRLIYYSQIVNDFQKGDIAEGYSVSREKKESFPLTVTSAQKNPTAFYLCASSPERGDYGYTFGSGTRLTVV.

Concerning this clonotype: An end of the junction differs from the germline gene, which may be a read error. The chain joins TRBV2 to TRBJ1-2; TRBD1 might be the D (5 bases). Germline CDR1 is SNHLY and CDR2 is FYNNEI. The CDR3 consists of 14 residues. The CDR3 loop is CATSTDGANSGYTF. CDR3 nucleotides: TGTGCCACCAGCACCGATGGGGCCAACTCTGGCTACACCTTC.

This chain links TRBV12-3 or TRBV12-4 with TRBJ2-2; D gene unclear. The CDR3 consists of 14 residues. V lost 4 bases to trimming and J lost 2 bases, with 8 bases between them. The CDR3 DNA sequence: TGTGCCAGCAGTTCGTTGGGAAACACCGGGGAGCTGTTTTTT. It codes for CASSSLGNTGELFF.

The gene calls are TRBV2 and TRBJ1-1; D is ambiguous. The CDR3 totals 16 residues. V lost 7 bases and J 1 base, leaving 19 bases between the germline ends. CDR1 and CDR2 (germline): SNHLY, FYNNEI. The CDR3 here is CASTLGRRRSNTEAFF. The CDR3 DNA is TGTGCCAGCACCCTGGGAAGGCGGCGATCGAACACTGAAGCTTTCTTT.

About this clonotype: The conserved closing phenylalanine or tryptophan is absent in this CDR3, likely reflecting a read error. V gene TRBV2 combines with J gene TRBJ2-2, with D possibly TRBD1 on 5 matching bases. The J call is uncertain, as TRBJ1-4 better fits the DNA end. This CDR3 is 14 amino acids long. The germline V gene has CDR1 SNHLY and CDR2 FYNNEI. The CDR3 is CASSVDTCGAKLFC. The CDR3 DNA reads TGTGCCAGCAGTGTCGACACGTGCGGGGCAAAACTGTTTTGT.

Many counts were recorded for this clonotype. The chain links TRBV19 to TRBJ1-1; D is perhaps TRBD1 (5 bases). V lost 5 bases, J lost 4 bases, and 11 bases lay in between. The CDR3 has 13 amino acids. Germline loops: CDR1 LNHDA, CDR2 SQIVND (reference sequence). The CDR3 region is CASSPKGITEAFF. CDR3 in DNA: TGTGCCAGTAGTCCTAAGGGGATCACTGAAGCTTTCTTT.

The chain combines TRBV7-9 with TRBJ1-1; 7 positions match TRBD1. V trimming: 5 bases; J trimming: 0 bases; junction bases outside the gene matches: 9. Germline loops: CDR1 SEHNR, CDR2 FQNEAQ (reference sequence). This CDR3 has 16 amino acids. In DNA form, the CDR3 reads TGTGCCAGCAGCCCATGGACAGGTGCTATGAACACTGAAGCTTTCTTT. It encodes CASSPWTGAMNTEAFF.

This clonotype came up many times. This chain uses TRBV5-8 with TRBJ1-5, with D unclear. The V end was cut by 4 bases, the J end by 4 bases, with 15 bases between. CDR3 length: 15 amino acids. Germline loops: CDR1 SGHTS, CDR2 YDEGEE. For the CDR3, the DNA is TGTGCCAGCAGCCTAAATGTATTCTCTAATCAGCCCCAGCATTTT. It encodes CASSLNVFSNQPQHF. Filled out from reference TRBV5-8 and TRBJ1-5, the complete variable domain reads EAGVTQSPTHLIKTRGQQATLRCSPISGHTSVYWYQQALGLGLQFLLWYDEGEERNRGNFPPRFSGRQFPNYSSELNVNALELEDSALYLCASSLNVFSNQPQHFGDGTRLSIL.